This TCR beta chain was identified during a study of T cells in Graves' hyperthyroidism and ophthalmopathy. CDR3 size: 12 residues. Trimming pared 0 bases from V and 5 bases from J, leaving 5 bases between. Germline V gene data show CDR1 as SGDLS and CDR2 as YYNGEE. This clonotype was found many times. The CDR3 regions of TCR beta were amplified from RNA transcripts. HTBI primers drove first-round RT-PCR of the TCR CDR3. Using its own MiXCR run on the multiplex PCR reads, TCRdb lists one record per CDR3 protein. This sample has around 620,000 distinct CDR3 sequences, with 15% to 20% found just once. The clonotype was recovered from a woman aged 25 to 45 with Graves' hyperthyroidism. The sequenced sample was blood. The chain couples TRBV9 to TRBJ2-5; no reliable D call. The CDR3 region is CASSVDEETQYF. The CDR3 DNA is TGTGCCAGCAGCGTAGATGAGGAGACCCAGTACTTC.